The rows below give T cell receptor beta chains drawn from one sample of a study of blood T cell repertoires in COVID-19. The assay was immunoSEQ multiplex PCR, and TCRdb's table has in-frame clones only and misses some. The sample lists just over 300,000 clones; about 90% were seen once. The sequenced material came from PBMCs or T cells enriched from blood (not recorded which). The receptor set was obtained from a woman in her late teens or twenties with acute COVID-19. CDR3s include the opening cysteine and the closing phenylalanine or tryptophan. D genes are given only for firm matches. Size tells how often a clone was seen (once, few, many) or the class of an expanded clone, and some rows leave it out.

j_call d_call clone_size v_call cdr3_nt cdr3_aa
TRBJ1-4 TRBD1 many TRBV3-1/TRBV3-2 TGTGCCAGCAGCCAAGACGGACAGGTACCAAAACTGTTTTTT CASSQDGQVPKLFF
TRBJ1-5 TRBD1 - TRBV28 TGTGCCAGCAGTTCAGACAGGGCGACCGGTACGGCCCAGCATTTT CASSSDRATGTAQHF
TRBJ2-7 TRBD1 - TRBV7-9 TGTGCCAGCAGCCCAGAACCGGGACAGGGATTCTCCTACGAGCAGTACTTC CASSPEPGQGFSYEQYF
TRBJ1-1 - - TRBV29-1 TGCAGCGTTTCCGGGACTTTGAACACTGAAGCTTTCTTT CSVSGTLNTEAFF
TRBJ1-2 - - TRBV5-4 TGTGCCAGCAGTCCTCAGGAAGCTAACTATGGCTACACCTTC CASSPQEANYGYTF
TRBJ1-3 - - TRBV28 TGTGCCACCAAATGGGAGGGAAACACCATATATTTT CATKWEGNTIYF
TRBJ2-1 TRBD2 - TRBV15 TGTGCCACCAGCAGAGAAGGGGAAGTATTGGGACTAGCGGACTACAATGAGCAGTTCTTC CATSREGEVLGLADYNEQFF
TRBJ1-5 - - TRBV2 TGTGCCAGCACCTACCGACTCAATCAGCCCCAGCATTTT CASTYRLNQPQHF
TRBJ2-7 TRBD1 - TRBV19 TGTGCCACCGCAGGGGGCGAGAGGTACGAGCAGTACTTC CATAGGERYEQYF
TRBJ1-1 - - TRBV29-1 TGCAGCGTTGAGGGAGGTGCGAACACTGAAGCTTTCTTT CSVEGGANTEAFF
TRBJ1-3 - once TRBV5-5 TGTGCCAGCAGCTTGACAGGGCCTGGAAACACCATATATTTT CASSLTGPGNTIYF
TRBJ1-3 TRBD1 - TRBV28 TGTGCCAGCAGTCTAACAGGACAGGGGCCCGCCGCTTTT CASSLTGQGPAAF
TRBJ1-1 - - TRBV21-1 TGTGCCAGCAGCAAAGACAGGGGGAAAATTGAGTGGACTGAAGCTTTCTTT CASSKDRGKIEWTEAFF
TRBJ1-3 - - TRBV3-1/TRBV3-2 TGTGCCAGCAGCCAAGATTTATCGAACACCATATATTTT CASSQDLSNTIYF
TRBJ2-3 - once TRBV9 TGTGCCAGCAGCGGTAGGGCGGGGACTAGCACAGATACGCAGTATTTT CASSGRAGTSTDTQYF
TRBJ2-7 - - TRBV27 TGTGCCCCTACCGGGCCCCAGACAGGCCCTTGGGGTCTCTACGAGCAGTACTTC CAPTGPQTGPWGLYEQYF
TRBJ2-6 - - TRBV7-2 TGTGCCAGCACTATAGGGGGCTCTGGGGCCAACGTCCTGACTTTC CASTIGGSGANVLTF
TRBJ1-5 TRBD1 - TRBV27 TGTGCCAGCAGCCTCTACAGGGGGTATCAGCCCCAGCATTTT CASSLYRGYQPQHF
TRBJ2-3 TRBD2 - TRBV19 TGTGCCAGTAGTGCTAGCGGGAGGGCCACAGATACGCAGTATTTT CASSASGRATDTQYF
TRBJ1-2 TRBD1 - TRBV28 TGTGCCAGCAGCCCAGGGGGAGCGGATGGCTACACCTTC CASSPGGADGYTF
TRBJ2-2 TRBD2 few TRBV19 TGTGCCAGTAGTGCACTAGCGGGGTACGGGGGCGGGGAGCTGTTTTTT CASSALAGYGGGELFF
TRBJ1-6 - - TRBV28 TGTGCCAGCTCCCCGGGATTGTATAATTCACCCCTCCACTTT CASSPGLYNSPLHF
TRBJ1-2 - - TRBV13 TGTGCCAGCAGTAATTCACAGGATTACTATGGCTACACCTTC CASSNSQDYYGYTF
TRBJ1-6 - - TRBV11-2 TGTGCCAGCAGCTTAGTTCAGGGGAGTTCACCCCTCCACTTT CASSLVQGSSPLHF
TRBJ1-5 - - TRBV28 TGTGCCAGTAGACAGTTTTATAGCAATCAGCCCCAGCATTTT CASRQFYSNQPQHF
TRBJ1-1 - - TRBV5-4 TGTGCCAGCAGCATTGACAGCCTGAACACTGAAGCTTTCTTT CASSIDSLNTEAFF
TRBJ2-2 TRBD2 once TRBV13 TGTGCCAGCAGCTTAAGGAAGCGGGACTCAGGGACCGGGGAGCTGTTTTTT CASSLRKRDSGTGELFF
TRBJ2-7 - once TRBV6-5 TGTGCCAGCAGCCCCGGGACGGCGGGGTACGAGCAGTACTTC CASSPGTAGYEQYF
TRBJ1-2 - - TRBV28 TGTGCCAGCAGTTTCCACCAGTATGGCTACACCTTC CASSFHQYGYTF
TRBJ1-5 - - TRBV7-2 TGTGCCAGCAGCATGGACAGTTACAATCAGCCCCAGCATTTT CASSMDSYNQPQHF
TRBJ2-1 TRBD2 once TRBV14 TGTGCCAGCAGCCAAACTAGCGGTAAGGTTAAGCAGTTCTTC CASSQTSGKVKQFF
TRBJ1-1 TRBD1 few TRBV5-4 TGTGCCAGCAGCTTAGGAGGACAGGGGCACACTGAAGCTTTCTTT CASSLGGQGHTEAFF
TRBJ1-1 TRBD1 - TRBV14 TGTGCCAGCAGCCCGGGACAGGGGGTGGGGAACACTGAAGCTTTCTTT CASSPGQGVGNTEAFF